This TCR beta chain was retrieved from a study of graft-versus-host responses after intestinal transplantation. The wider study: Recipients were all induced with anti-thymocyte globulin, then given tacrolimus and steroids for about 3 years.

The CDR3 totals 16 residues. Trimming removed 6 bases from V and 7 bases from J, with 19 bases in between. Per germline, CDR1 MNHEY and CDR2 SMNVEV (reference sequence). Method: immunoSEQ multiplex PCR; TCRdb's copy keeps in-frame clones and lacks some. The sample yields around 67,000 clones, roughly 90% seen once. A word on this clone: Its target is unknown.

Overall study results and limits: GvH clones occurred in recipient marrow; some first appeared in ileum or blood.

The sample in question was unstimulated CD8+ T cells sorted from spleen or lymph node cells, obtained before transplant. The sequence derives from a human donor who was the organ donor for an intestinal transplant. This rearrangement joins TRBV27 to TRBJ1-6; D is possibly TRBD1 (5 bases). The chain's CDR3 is CASRGQGSISNSPLHF. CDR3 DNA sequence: TGTGCCAGCAGAGGGCAGGGCTCCATCAGCAATTCACCCCTCCACTTT.